The present T cell receptor beta chain was sequenced within a study of blood T cell repertoires in COVID-19. Whole-study context: Whether acute or convalescent, the COVID-19 samples came from the United States, Italy and Spain. PBMCs, B-cell-depleted T cells, or T cells were the source of the cDNA or gDNA that made up the material.

CDR3 size: 15 residues. CDR1 and CDR2 from the germline V gene are LGHNA and YSLEER. Trimming cost V 0 bases and J 0 bases, with 9 bases left between them. How the authors handled the data: Quantification of nucleated cells was approximated via reference gene primer amplification. The data were produced by immunoSEQ multiplex PCR, yet TCRdb's version contains in-frame clones alone and is incomplete. Clone size and the V and J calls come from that table; the DNA yielded D and trimming. The table records 150,000 to 200,000 clones, around 83% of them present only once. J is TRBJ2-7 and V is TRBV4-3; D gene uncertain. The receptor was isolated from a human donor in a cohort sampled during active COVID-19. Sequencing was carried out using peripheral blood. The CDR3: CASSQDHDNSYEQYF. The CDR3 DNA is TGCGCCAGCAGCCAAGATCACGACAACTCCTACGAGCAGTACTTC.